This TCR beta chain originates from a study of glioma-infiltrating T cells. This CDR3 is 16 amino acids long. Trimming left V 6 bases short and J 3 bases short, with 18 bases between. Looked up from germline, CDR1 is MNHNS and CDR2 is SASEGT. Amplification of TCR alpha and beta CDR3 regions from RNA used iRepertoire nested multiplex PCR. TCRdb used MiXCR to reprocess the multiplex PCR reads, holding one entry per CDR3 protein. The repertoire holds about 180,000 distinct CDR3 sequences, around 40% seen once, with roughly 5.4% in the top ten. Comment on this clonotype: What it binds is unknown. This could be a read error, since a much larger clone is one nucleotide away.

Study-wide points: Non-neoplastic patients had below-expected tissue-blood divergence, while all gliomas exceeded expectation.

The rearrangement joins TRBV6-1 to TRBJ2-1; D perhaps matches TRBD2 (6 bases). The receptor was derived from a human donor with low-grade glioma or glioblastoma, undergoing nonglioma brain surgery, or in good health (not recorded which). Source material: glioma tissue, nonneoplastic brain tissue, or PBMCs (not recorded which). In nucleotides, the CDR3 is TGTGCCAGCAGCTCCCGGGGACTTAGCTACTACAATGAGCAGTTCTTC. Translated: CASSSRGLSYYNEQFF.